This T cell receptor beta chain was recovered during a study of beta chain features in type 1 diabetes (dated by TCRdb to 2016 to 2018). At the level of the whole study: Mean age, gender distribution, total cell number and subset yield did not differ between patients and healthy donors. The study compared the TCRB repertoires of sorted circulating CD4+ T cell subsets in recently diagnosed type 1 diabetes patients with those in matched healthy donors. Regulatory and stem cell-like memory subsets were obtained from only 8 patients and roughly 8 healthy donors, while naive and central memory subsets were obtained from all 30 or so donors. A total of under 140,000,000 sorted cells were examined across all samples, and the number of cells per subset was strongly correlated with RNA yield. Here is what the overall study found, with its caveats: Naive, central memory and regulatory TCRB repertoires appeared more similar among patients than among healthy donors. Type 1 diabetes patients showed a moderate but significant shortening of TCRB CDR3 length in all four CD4+ subsets. PCR may preferentially amplify shorter templates, but because patient and control samples were amplified and corrected together, any resulting skew would affect both groups equally. HLA sub-analyses involved small numbers of individuals, so any influence of HLA type on TCRB rearrangement remained unresolved. Patients with type 1 diabetes made fewer insertions and deleted more nucleotides at VDJ recombination sites, implying thymic rearrangement abnormalities. Sequencing cDNA rather than genomic DNA could over-represent highly expressing activated cells, although activation and CD3 levels did not differ between groups.

Each donor gave one peripheral blood draw, roughly 120 mL on average, collected into heparinised tubes. A BD FACSAria II was used to sort naive, central memory, regulatory and stem cell-like memory CD4+ T cells with a panel that included CD45RO, CCR7, CD25, CD127, CD95 and CD27. All sorted populations exceeded 95% purity. PBMCs were isolated right away by Lymphoprep density gradient centrifugation and were stained directly, without culture. So that batch effects would be minimized, each experiment stained and sorted samples in pairs, pairing one healthy donor with one patient. The CDR3 contains 14 residues, cysteine and phenylalanine counted. Only the CDR3 DNA stays, 42 bases, in frame from base 1. V is clipped by 1 base and J by 8 bases, and the sequence between their germline boundaries is 12 bases long. CDR1 and CDR2 are drawn from the germline V gene: SGHNT, YENEEA. All of the isolated RNA was reverse transcribed with the High Capacity cDNA Reverse Transcription Kit, so expressed TCRB transcripts were sequenced. Naive, central memory and regulatory T cell samples underwent deep immunoSEQ sequencing, averaging about 3.57 million total reads per sample. Sorted cells were lysed in RLT buffer, and RNA was extracted using DNase-treated RNeasy Micro or Mini kits according to cell number. To prevent cross-contamination, every cell subset was processed on its own, while patient and healthy donor samples were processed together. The immunoSEQ multiplex PCR was used to amplify TCRB sequences from cDNA, generating 87-bp fragments that spanned the CDR3 region. Sequencing of the amplicons was performed on the Illumina HiSeq platform. In the authors' own workflow: PCR bias was computationally corrected using synthetic template baselines, reads within Hamming distance 2 were collapsed, and singletons that could not be merged were discarded. Reads were aligned against IMGT to assign V, D and J genes, CDR3 length and insertions or deletions at six rearrangement sites. Within each subset, clonotype counts were normalized to sorted cell number, after which true diversity and Gini coefficients were computed with the tcR R package. The overlap coefficient, calculated on TCRB nucleotide sequences, was used to quantify repertoire sharing. The clones in this table, taken by TCRdb from immuneACCESS, are in-frame only. Not every clone is retained; where verified, under half of the shortfall comes from an unresolved V gene, and the cause of the rest is unknown. The V and J calls and clone size are taken from that table; D and trimming were inferred from the DNA. The sample profile shows 240,000 or so clones; 27% of them were found once. The ten largest clones take up 3% to 4% of the sample.

To note about this clone: Its antigen specificity is not known. No base-level quality is on record; no much larger clone is a single base apart.

The V gene is TRBV11-3 and the J gene is TRBJ2-1; TRBD1 could be the D gene, as 5 bases match. The specimen sequenced was central memory CD4+ T cells from blood. The receptor comes from a man aged 25-45 years in good health. The CDR3 here reads CASSLGGPPDEQFF. The sequenced DNA is TGTGCCAGCAGCTTAGGGGGCCCGCCCGATGAGCAGTTCTTC.